These T cell receptor beta chains were read from a single sample in a study of blood T cell repertoires in COVID-19. TCRdb's table, derived via immunoSEQ multiplex PCR, lists solely in-frame clones and lacks some. The table has 250,000 to 350,000 clones, about nine tenths seen once. Sequences were obtained from peripheral blood. Receptors originate from a man younger than 35 with active or convalescent COVID-19. Each CDR3 is given with its conserved first and last residue. D genes are given only for firm matches. Clone size is given for some rows only: seen once, a few or many times, or a class if the clone is expanded.

D: TRBD2; size: NA; V: TRBV7-9; J: TRBJ2-1; DNA: TGTGCCAGCAGCTACAGCGGGGGGGCGCCCAATGAGCAGTTCTTC; CDR3: CASSYSGGAPNEQFF
D: NA; size: NA; V: TRBV28; J: TRBJ2-7; DNA: TGTGCCAGCAGTTTTGGGGCTTACGAGCAGTACTTC; CDR3: CASSFGAYEQYF
D: NA; size: NA; V: TRBV27; J: TRBJ1-1; DNA: TGTGCCAGCAGCAAGATCTGGGGAGTGAACACTGAAGCTTTCTTT; CDR3: CASSKIWGVNTEAFF
D: TRBD1; size: once; V: TRBV7-9; J: TRBJ2-7; DNA: TGTGCCAGCAGCTCTAGGACAGGGGGCTACGAGCAGTACTTC; CDR3: CASSSRTGGYEQYF
D: TRBD2; size: NA; V: TRBV7-3; J: TRBJ2-1; DNA: TGTGCCAGCAGCTTCCGAGCGGGAGTCGAAAATGAGCAGTTCTTC; CDR3: CASSFRAGVENEQFF
D: TRBD2; size: NA; V: TRBV7-6; J: TRBJ2-1; DNA: TGTGCCAGCAGCTTGACTATAGCGGGAAGGGCCTACAATGAGCAGTTCTTC; CDR3: CASSLTIAGRAYNEQFF
D: NA; size: NA; V: TRBV6-5; J: TRBJ1-2; DNA: TGTGCCAGCCAAAAACAGGGAAATGATGGCTACACCTTC; CDR3: CASQKQGNDGYTF
D: NA; size: NA; V: TRBV6-5; J: TRBJ2-2; DNA: TGTGCCAGCAGTTACAATACAGGGAACACCGGGGAGCTGTTTTTT; CDR3: CASSYNTGNTGELFF
D: TRBD1; size: NA; V: TRBV5-1; J: TRBJ1-1; DNA: TGCGCCAGCAGCCCTCTGGAGGGGGCTAGATTTAACACTGAAGCTTTCTTT; CDR3: CASSPLEGARFNTEAFF
D: TRBD1; size: NA; V: TRBV6-5; J: TRBJ2-7; DNA: TGTGCCAGCGGGACAGGGAGAGTAGCGGACGAGCAGTACTTC; CDR3: CASGTGRVADEQYF
D: NA; size: NA; V: TRBV11-2; J: TRBJ2-6; DNA: TGTGCCAGCAGCTCCTTTAACAAGAGGCCTCTCTCTGGGGCCAACGTCCTGACTTTC; CDR3: CASSSFNKRPLSGANVLTF
D: TRBD1; size: NA; V: TRBV18; J: TRBJ1-2; DNA: TGTGCCAGCTCACCACCAAGGACAGGGGGCCACGGCTACACCTTC; CDR3: CASSPPRTGGHGYTF
D: NA; size: NA; V: TRBV18; J: TRBJ1-5; DNA: TGTGCCAGCTCCCTCTGGACAGCTAGCAATCAGCCCCAGCATTTT; CDR3: CASSLWTASNQPQHF
D: TRBD2; size: NA; V: TRBV6-5; J: TRBJ2-4; DNA: TGTGCCAGCAGTAACAGTCCGGGGGAGGGGAACATTCAGTACTTC; CDR3: CASSNSPGEGNIQYF
D: NA; size: NA; V: TRBV5-1; J: TRBJ2-5; DNA: TGCGCCAGCAGCTTGACTAGTTGGGAGACCCAGTACTTC; CDR3: CASSLTSWETQYF
D: NA; size: NA; V: TRBV19; J: TRBJ2-1; DNA: TGTGCCAGTAGTGCGGGACTCAATGAGCAGTTCTTC; CDR3: CASSAGLNEQFF
D: NA; size: NA; V: TRBV19; J: TRBJ1-3; DNA: TGTGCCAGTATCCTCTCGAGGGCACCCGGAAACACCATATATTTT; CDR3: CASILSRAPGNTIYF
D: TRBD1; size: NA; V: TRBV3-1/TRBV3-2; J: TRBJ2-7; DNA: TGTGCCAGCAGCCCCCGGGACAGGGGGTTGCACGAGCAGTACTTC; CDR3: CASSPRDRGLHEQYF
D: TRBD2; size: NA; V: TRBV19; J: TRBJ2-1; DNA: TGTGCCAGTACACTAAGGTTAGCGGGCTACAATGAGCAGTTCTTC; CDR3: CASTLRLAGYNEQFF
D: NA; size: NA; V: TRBV9; J: TRBJ1-1; DNA: TGTGCCAACAGCGCCGTAGGGGGGGTCCTAAAAGCGAACACTGAAGCTTTCTTT; CDR3: CANSAVGGVLKANTEAFF
D: TRBD2; size: NA; V: TRBV10-3; J: TRBJ2-5; DNA: TGTGCCATCAGTGAGTCTGGGAGGGGTGAGACCCAGTACTTC; CDR3: CAISESGRGETQYF
D: NA; size: NA; V: TRBV6-5; J: TRBJ2-7; DNA: TGTGCCAGCAGTTACCCCGGACTGAATGAGCAGTACTTC; CDR3: CASSYPGLNEQYF
D: TRBD1; size: NA; V: TRBV29-1; J: TRBJ2-7; DNA: TGCAGCGTTACTCCCGGGACAGGGGGCTACGAGCAGTACTTC; CDR3: CSVTPGTGGYEQYF
D: NA; size: NA; V: TRBV4-1; J: TRBJ2-3; DNA: TGCGCCAGCAGCCAAGATCGTTCAGGCACAGATACGCAGTATTTT; CDR3: CASSQDRSGTDTQYF
D: NA; size: NA; V: TRBV5-1; J: TRBJ1-6; DNA: TGCGCCAGCAGCTTGACAGGGAAGGGGCCCCTCCACTTT; CDR3: CASSLTGKGPLHF
D: NA; size: NA; V: TRBV18; J: TRBJ2-7; DNA: TGTGCCAGCTCACCCCCAAGCAGGGGAAAGTACGAGCAGTACTTC; CDR3: CASSPPSRGKYEQYF
D: NA; size: NA; V: TRBV18; J: TRBJ2-4; DNA: TGTGCCAGCTCACCACGCGGACTAGCCAAAAACATTCAGTACTTC; CDR3: CASSPRGLAKNIQYF
D: NA; size: NA; V: TRBV29-1; J: TRBJ1-1; DNA: TGCAGCGTTGAACCGACAGGTGGGTACACTGAAGCTTTCTTT; CDR3: CSVEPTGGYTEAFF
D: NA; size: NA; V: TRBV7-3; J: TRBJ2-2; DNA: TGTGCCAGCAGCTTAAATCAGCTAGGTTCCGGGGAGCTGTTTTTT; CDR3: CASSLNQLGSGELFF
D: NA; size: NA; V: TRBV7-9; J: TRBJ1-2; DNA: TGTGCCAGCAGCCCGCTAACGTATGGCTACACCTTC; CDR3: CASSPLTYGYTF
D: TRBD2; size: NA; V: TRBV27; J: TRBJ2-3; DNA: TGTGCCAGCAGTTTAATTCGGCTGCGGGAGCGGAGCACAGATACGCAGTATTTT; CDR3: CASSLIRLRERSTDTQYF
D: TRBD1; size: NA; V: TRBV5-5; J: TRBJ2-2; DNA: TGTGCCAGCAGCGGAAACCGGGACAGATCCAACACCGGGGAGCTGTTTTTT; CDR3: CASSGNRDRSNTGELFF
D: NA; size: NA; V: TRBV19; J: TRBJ1-1; DNA: TGTGCCAGTAAGACAAACCAGAACACTGAAGCTTTCTTT; CDR3: CASKTNQNTEAFF
D: NA; size: NA; V: TRBV5-1; J: TRBJ2-7; DNA: TGCGCCAGCAGCTCGGTTTTAGCGTCGAGCTCCTACGAGCAGTACTTC; CDR3: CASSSVLASSSYEQYF
D: NA; size: NA; V: TRBV3-1/TRBV3-2; J: TRBJ2-3; DNA: TGTGCCAGCAGCCAAGCCACCCACCGGGACACAGATACGCAGTATTTT; CDR3: CASSQATHRDTDTQYF
D: TRBD1; size: NA; V: TRBV2; J: TRBJ1-4; DNA: TGTGCCAGCAATACCGGGACAGACCTACCTAAACTGTTTTTT; CDR3: CASNTGTDLPKLFF
D: NA; size: NA; V: TRBV7-8; J: TRBJ1-2; DNA: TGTGCCAGCAGCTTAGCGGGAGGGGCCTATGGCTACACCTTC; CDR3: CASSLAGGAYGYTF
D: NA; size: NA; V: TRBV29-1; J: TRBJ1-2; DNA: TGCAGCGTTGAACCCAACGACATACTGGCGTGGTATGGCTACACCTTC; CDR3: CSVEPNDILAWYGYTF
D: NA; size: few; V: TRBV7-2; J: TRBJ2-1; DNA: TGTGCCAGCAGCTTAGGACAGTATATTGAGCAGTTCTTC; CDR3: CASSLGQYIEQFF
D: NA; size: NA; V: TRBV7-2; J: TRBJ2-1; DNA: TGTGCCAGCAGCTCCTCCGGGACTTTCGGTGAGCAGTTCTTC; CDR3: CASSSSGTFGEQFF
D: NA; size: NA; V: TRBV6-1; J: TRBJ2-7; DNA: TGTGCCAGCAGTGACCCTACTCGAGTCTACGAGCAGTACTTC; CDR3: CASSDPTRVYEQYF
D: TRBD2; size: NA; V: TRBV11-2; J: TRBJ2-7; DNA: TGTGCCAGCAGCCCCCGACTAGCCTCCTTAACCTACGAGCAGTACTTC; CDR3: CASSPRLASLTYEQYF
D: NA; size: NA; V: TRBV29-1; J: TRBJ1-1; DNA: TGCAGCGTTTTGGGTCAGGGTTCGAACACTGAAGCTTTCTTT; CDR3: CSVLGQGSNTEAFF
D: NA; size: many; V: TRBV7-6; J: TRBJ1-2; DNA: TGTGCCAGCAGCTTAGACCAGGGGAACTATGGCTACACCTTC; CDR3: CASSLDQGNYGYTF
D: NA; size: NA; V: TRBV3-1/TRBV3-2; J: TRBJ2-7; DNA: TGTGCCAGCAGCCAAGTTGCGTCGGGATCATACGAGCAGTACTTC; CDR3: CASSQVASGSYEQYF
D: NA; size: NA; V: TRBV5-6; J: TRBJ1-5; DNA: TGTGCCAGCAGCTCGGGCGGGGATCAGCCCCAGCATTTT; CDR3: CASSSGGDQPQHF
D: TRBD2; size: NA; V: TRBV4-2; J: TRBJ2-7; DNA: TGTGCCAGCAGCCAAGATAGGACTAGCGGGAGCTACGAGCAGTACTTC; CDR3: CASSQDRTSGSYEQYF
D: NA; size: NA; V: TRBV6-5; J: TRBJ2-1; DNA: TGTGCCACCCCAACCGATGCAGGGTCCTACAATGAGCAGTTCTTC; CDR3: CATPTDAGSYNEQFF
D: NA; size: once; V: TRBV15; J: TRBJ2-1; DNA: TGTGCCACCAGCAGAGATCCCGACCCAGGGTACAATGAGCAGTTCTTC; CDR3: CATSRDPDPGYNEQFF
D: NA; size: NA; V: TRBV7-8; J: TRBJ1-3; DNA: TGTGCCAGCAGCACTAGCGCGGGCTCTGGAAACACCATATATTTT; CDR3: CASSTSAGSGNTIYF
D: TRBD2; size: NA; V: TRBV28; J: TRBJ2-7; DNA: TGTGCCAGCCGGACTAGCGGGAGGTACGAGCAGTACTTC; CDR3: CASRTSGRYEQYF